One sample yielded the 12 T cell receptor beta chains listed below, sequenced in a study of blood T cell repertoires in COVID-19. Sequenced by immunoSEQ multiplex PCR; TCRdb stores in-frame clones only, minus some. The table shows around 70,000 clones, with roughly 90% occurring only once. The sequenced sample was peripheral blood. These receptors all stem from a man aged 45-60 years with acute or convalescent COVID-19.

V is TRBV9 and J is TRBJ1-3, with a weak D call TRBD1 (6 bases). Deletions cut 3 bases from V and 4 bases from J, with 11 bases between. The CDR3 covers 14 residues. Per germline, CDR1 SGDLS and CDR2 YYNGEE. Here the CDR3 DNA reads TGTGCCAGCAGCGCGACAGGAGAGGGAAACACCATATATTTT. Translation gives CASSATGEGNTIYF.

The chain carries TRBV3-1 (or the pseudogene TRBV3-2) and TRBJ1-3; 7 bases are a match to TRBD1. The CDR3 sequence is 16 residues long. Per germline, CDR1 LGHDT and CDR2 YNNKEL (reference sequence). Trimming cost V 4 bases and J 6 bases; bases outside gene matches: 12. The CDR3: CASSLRPTGTVNTIYF. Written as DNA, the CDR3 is TGTGCCAGCAGCCTCCGCCCGACAGGGACTGTAAACACCATATATTTT.

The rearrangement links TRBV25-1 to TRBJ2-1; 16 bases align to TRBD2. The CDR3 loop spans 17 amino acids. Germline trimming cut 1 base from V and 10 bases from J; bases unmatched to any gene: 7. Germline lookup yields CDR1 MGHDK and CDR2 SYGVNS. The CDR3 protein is CASSELGTSGRAREQFF. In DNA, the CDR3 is TGTGCCAGCAGTGAATTGGGGACTAGCGGGAGGGCCCGCGAGCAGTTCTTC.

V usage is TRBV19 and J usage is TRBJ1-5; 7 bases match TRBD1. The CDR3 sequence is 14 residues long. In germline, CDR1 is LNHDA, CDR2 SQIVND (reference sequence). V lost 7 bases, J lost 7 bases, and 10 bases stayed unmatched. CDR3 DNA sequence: TGTGCCAGTACACATCAGGGGGGTGGACAGCCCCAGCATTTT. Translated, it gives CASTHQGGGQPQHF.

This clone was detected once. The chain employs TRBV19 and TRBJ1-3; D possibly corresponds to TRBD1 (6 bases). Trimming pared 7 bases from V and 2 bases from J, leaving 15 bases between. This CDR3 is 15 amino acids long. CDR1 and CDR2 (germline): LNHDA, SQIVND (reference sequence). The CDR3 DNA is TGTGCCAGTACCCAAGCAGGGGTAGCTGGAAACACCATATATTTT. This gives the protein CASTQAGVAGNTIYF.

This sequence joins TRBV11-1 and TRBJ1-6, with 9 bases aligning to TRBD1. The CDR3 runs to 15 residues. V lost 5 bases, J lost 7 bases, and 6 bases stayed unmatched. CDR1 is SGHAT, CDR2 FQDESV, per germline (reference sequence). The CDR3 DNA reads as TGTGCCAGCAGCGACAGGGGGGGTCACAATTCACCCCTCCACTTT. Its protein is CASSDRGGHNSPLHF.

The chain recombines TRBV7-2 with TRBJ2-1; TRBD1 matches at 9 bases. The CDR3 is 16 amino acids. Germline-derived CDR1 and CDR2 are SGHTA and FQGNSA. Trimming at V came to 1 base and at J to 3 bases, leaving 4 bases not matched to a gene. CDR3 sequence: CASSLGWGQGYNEQFF. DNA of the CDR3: TGTGCCAGCAGCTTAGGTTGGGGACAGGGCTACAATGAGCAGTTCTTC.

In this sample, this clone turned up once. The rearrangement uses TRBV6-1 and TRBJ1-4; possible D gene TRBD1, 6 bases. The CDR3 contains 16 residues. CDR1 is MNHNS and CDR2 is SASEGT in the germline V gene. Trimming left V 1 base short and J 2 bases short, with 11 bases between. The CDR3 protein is CASSEGWTVTNEKLFF. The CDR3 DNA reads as TGTGCCAGCAGTGAAGGGTGGACAGTTACTAATGAAAAACTGTTTTTT.

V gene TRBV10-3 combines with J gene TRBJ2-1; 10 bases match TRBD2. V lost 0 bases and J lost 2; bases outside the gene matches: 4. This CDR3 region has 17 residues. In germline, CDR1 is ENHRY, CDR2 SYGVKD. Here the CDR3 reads CAISESMSGGAYNEQFF. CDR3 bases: TGTGCCATCAGTGAGTCTATGAGCGGGGGGGCCTACAATGAGCAGTTCTTC.

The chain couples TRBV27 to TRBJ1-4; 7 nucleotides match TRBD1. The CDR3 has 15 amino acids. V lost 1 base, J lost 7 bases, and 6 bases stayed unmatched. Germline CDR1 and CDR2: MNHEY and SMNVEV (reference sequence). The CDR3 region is CASSLFGTGVEKLFF. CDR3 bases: TGTGCCAGCAGTTTATTTGGAACAGGGGTTGAAAAACTGTTTTTT.

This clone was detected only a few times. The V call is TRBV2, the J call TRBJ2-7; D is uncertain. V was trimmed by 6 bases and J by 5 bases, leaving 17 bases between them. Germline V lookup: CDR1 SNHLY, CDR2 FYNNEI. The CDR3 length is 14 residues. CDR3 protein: CASRPRFLFDEQYF. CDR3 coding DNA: TGTGCCAGCAGGCCGCGATTCCTCTTTGACGAGCAGTACTTC.

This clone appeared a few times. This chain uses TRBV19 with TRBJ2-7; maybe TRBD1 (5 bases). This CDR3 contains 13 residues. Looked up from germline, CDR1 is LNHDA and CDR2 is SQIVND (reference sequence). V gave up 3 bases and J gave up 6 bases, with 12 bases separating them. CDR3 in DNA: TGTGCCAGTAGTATCGGCCAGGGTTCCGAGCAGTACGTC. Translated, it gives CASSIGQGSEQYV.